This T cell receptor (beta chain) came from a study of T cells expressing NK-cell markers. Overall study findings and caveats: The share of CD8+ T cells held by dominant NKG2C+ clonotypes was about 1.0-8% in six donors.

TCRdb reprocessed the 5' RACE reads and reports one entry per CDR3 protein, with no DNA. Its table lists approximately 170,000 distinct CDR3 sequences. About this clonotype: The antigen is not known.

The CDR3 consists of 16 residues. The germline V gene encodes CDR1 LNHNV and CDR2 YYDKDF (reference sequence). The source material was blood T cells: a sorted CD56 or NKG2C T cell subset, CD4+ or CD8+ T cells, or bulk PBMC T cells (not recorded which). This TCR was sampled from a man aged 18 to 69 in good health. The chain carries TRBV15 and TRBJ1-1; the D gene TCRdb calls, TRBD1, cannot be checked with no DNA. CDR3 in amino acids: CATSRDGTGPGTEAFF.